Following are 10 T cell receptor beta chains from one sample sequenced in a study of blood T cell repertoires in COVID-19. Method: immunoSEQ multiplex PCR; TCRdb's copy keeps in-frame clones and lacks some. The sample has under 350,000 clones; around nine tenths are singletons. Sample: PBMCs or T cells enriched from blood (not recorded which). All receptors come from a young woman who had recovered from COVID-19.

In DNA form, the CDR3 reads TGTGCCAGCACCTATTTTAGCGGGGGGCCCAGTGAGCAGTTCTTC. It is translated as CASTYFSGGPSEQFF. The genes are TRBV7-2 and TRBJ2-1; 10 bases fit TRBD2. The CDR3 extends over 15 amino acids. The V gene's germline CDR1 is SGHTA and CDR2 FQGNSA. Unmatched junction bases numbered 12, after V lost 7 bases and J lost 9 bases.

V usage is TRBV6-2 or TRBV6-3 and J usage is TRBJ1-5; no clear D. The CDR3 has 15 residues. Germline CDR1 is MNHEY and CDR2 is SVGEGT. Trimming cost V 7 bases and J 2 bases, with 15 bases left between them. In DNA, the CDR3 is TGTGCCAGCATCCCGGACTTATTGGGCAATCAGCCCCAGCATTTT. This translates into CASIPDLLGNQPQHF.

The gene calls are TRBV9 and TRBJ2-2; 8 nucleotides line up with TRBD2. V trimming: 6 bases; J trimming: 7 bases; junction bases outside the gene matches: 14. CDR3 length: 16 amino acids. Germline CDR1 is SGDLS and CDR2 is YYNGEE. The CDR3 coding sequence is TGTGCCAGCACCGGGAGCTCGGGGGGGATCAGCGGGGAGCTGTTTTTT. Translating it yields CASTGSSGGISGELFF.

This clone was seen only once. The chain joins TRBV5-1 to TRBJ2-3; 9 bases agree with TRBD2. This CDR3 is built from 18 residues. The trim removed 0 bases at V and 4 bases at J, leaving 12 bases unmatched. The germline CDR1 and CDR2 sequences are SGHRS and YFSETQ. CDR3: CASSLGRRGGRASDTQYF. DNA for the CDR3: TGCGCCAGCAGCTTGGGGCGGCGTGGCGGGAGGGCCTCAGATACGCAGTATTTT.

This chain uses TRBV19 with TRBJ1-5, with 9 nucleotides matching TRBD1. Germline CDR1 LNHDA, CDR2 SQIVND (reference sequence). CDR3 length: 13 residues. V trimming: 5 bases; J trimming: 6 bases; junction bases outside the gene matches: 2. The CDR3 spells CASSGTGRQPQHF. The DNA for the CDR3 is TGTGCCAGTAGTGGGACAGGGCGTCAGCCCCAGCATTTT.

The rearrangement links TRBV19 to TRBJ2-5; TRBD2 matches at 13 bases. Germline-derived CDR1 and CDR2 are LNHDA and SQIVND (reference sequence). The CDR3 totals 16 residues. V shed 6 bases, J shed 5 bases, and the junction held 9 bases outside the gene matches. DNA for the CDR3: TGTGCCAGTAGCCTACGGACTAGCGGGAGTGGGGAGACCCAGTACTTC. Amino acids: CASSLRTSGSGETQYF.

The gene calls are TRBV4-1 and TRBJ2-5; D possibly corresponds to TRBD2 (6 bases). With 2 bases removed from V and 7 bases from J, the gap between germline ends came to 20 bases. The CDR3 has 16 residues. The germline gives CDR1 MGHRA, CDR2 YSYEKL. As DNA, the CDR3 is TGCGCCAGCAGCCAAAGCCACAGTGGGCTGGAGGGGACCCAGTACTTC. Translated, it gives CASSQSHSGLEGTQYF.

The count of this clone is one. The genes are TRBV11-2 and TRBJ2-7, with 7 bases aligning to TRBD2. V lost 5 bases to trimming and J lost 3 bases; unmatched junction nucleotides: 10. The V gene's germline CDR1 is SGHAT and CDR2 FQNNGV. The CDR3 is made up of 15 amino acids. The CDR3 DNA follows: TGTGCCAGCAGCGGCCCCGGCGGGAGATACTACGAGCAGTACTTC. It translates to CASSGPGGRYYEQYF.

The chain links TRBV5-4 to TRBJ1-1, with a possible D match to TRBD1 (6 bases). The germline V and J ends were trimmed by 4 bases and 0 bases, with 19 bases remaining between them. CDR3 length: 17 residues. Germline V lookup: CDR1 SGHNT, CDR2 YYREEE (reference sequence). This CDR3 reads CASSGFGTSLMNTEAFF. The DNA for the CDR3 is TGTGCCAGCAGCGGCTTCGGGACATCTCTTATGAACACTGAAGCTTTCTTT.

This rearrangement joins TRBV5-8 to TRBJ1-1, with no clear D. This CDR3 region has 15 residues. V was clipped by 4 bases and J by 4 bases, with 17 bases between them. CDR1 is SGHTS and CDR2 is YDEGEE in the germline V gene. This CDR3 reads CASSPFIMQATEAFF. The CDR3, as DNA: TGTGCCAGCAGCCCCTTTATTATGCAGGCCACTGAAGCTTTCTTT.